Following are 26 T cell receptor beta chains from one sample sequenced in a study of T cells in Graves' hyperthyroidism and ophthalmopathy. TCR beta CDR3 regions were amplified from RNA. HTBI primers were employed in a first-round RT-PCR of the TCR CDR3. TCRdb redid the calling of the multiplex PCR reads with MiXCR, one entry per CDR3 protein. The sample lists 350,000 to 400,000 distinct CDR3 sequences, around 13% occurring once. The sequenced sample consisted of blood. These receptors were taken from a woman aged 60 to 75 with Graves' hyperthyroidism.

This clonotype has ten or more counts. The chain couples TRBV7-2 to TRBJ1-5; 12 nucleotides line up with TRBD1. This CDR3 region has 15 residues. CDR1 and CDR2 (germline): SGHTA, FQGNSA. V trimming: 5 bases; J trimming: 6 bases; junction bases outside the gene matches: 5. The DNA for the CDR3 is TGTGCCAGCAGCCCGGGACAGGGGGCCTTTCAGCCCCAGCATTTT. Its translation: CASSPGQGAFQPQHF.

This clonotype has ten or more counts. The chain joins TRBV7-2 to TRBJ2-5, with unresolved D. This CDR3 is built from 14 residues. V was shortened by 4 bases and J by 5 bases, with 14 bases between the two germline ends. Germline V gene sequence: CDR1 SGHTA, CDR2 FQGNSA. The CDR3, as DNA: TGTGCCAGCAGCTCCTGGGTCCTAGGGGAGACCCAGTACTTC. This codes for CASSSWVLGETQYF.

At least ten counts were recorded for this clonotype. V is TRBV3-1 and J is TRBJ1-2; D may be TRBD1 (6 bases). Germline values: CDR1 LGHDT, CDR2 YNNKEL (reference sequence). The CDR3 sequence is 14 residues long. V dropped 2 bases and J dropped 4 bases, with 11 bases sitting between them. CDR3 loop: CASSQFRGSYGYTF. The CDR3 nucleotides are TGTGCCAGCAGCCAATTCAGGGGAAGCTATGGCTACACCTTC.

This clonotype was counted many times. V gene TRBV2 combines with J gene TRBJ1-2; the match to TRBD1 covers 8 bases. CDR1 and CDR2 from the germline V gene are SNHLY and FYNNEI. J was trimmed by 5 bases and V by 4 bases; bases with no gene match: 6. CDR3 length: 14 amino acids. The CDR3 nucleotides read TGTGCCAGCAGTGCGACAGGGGTTGAATATGGCTACACCTTC. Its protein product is CASSATGVEYGYTF.

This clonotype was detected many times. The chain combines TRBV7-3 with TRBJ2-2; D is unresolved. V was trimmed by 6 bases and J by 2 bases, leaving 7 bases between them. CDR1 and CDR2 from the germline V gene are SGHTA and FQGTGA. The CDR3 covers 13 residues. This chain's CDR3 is CASRGGNTGELFF. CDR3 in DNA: TGTGCCAGCAGGGGTGGAAACACCGGGGAGCTGTTTTTT.

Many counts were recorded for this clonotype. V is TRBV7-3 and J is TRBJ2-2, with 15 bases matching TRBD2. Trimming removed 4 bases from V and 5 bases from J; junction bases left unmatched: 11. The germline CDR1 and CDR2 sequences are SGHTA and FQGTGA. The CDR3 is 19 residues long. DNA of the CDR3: TGTGCCAGCAGCTCTCGGACTAGCGGGAGGGCCCTCAGGACCGGGGAGCTGTTTTTT. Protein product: CASSSRTSGRALRTGELFF.

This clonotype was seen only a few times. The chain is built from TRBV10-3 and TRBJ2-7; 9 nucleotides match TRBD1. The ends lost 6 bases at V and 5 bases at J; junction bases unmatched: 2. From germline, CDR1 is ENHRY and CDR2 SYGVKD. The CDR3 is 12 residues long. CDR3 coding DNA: TGTGCCATCAGCCGGACAGGGGACGAGCAGTACTTC. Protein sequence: CAISRTGDEQYF.

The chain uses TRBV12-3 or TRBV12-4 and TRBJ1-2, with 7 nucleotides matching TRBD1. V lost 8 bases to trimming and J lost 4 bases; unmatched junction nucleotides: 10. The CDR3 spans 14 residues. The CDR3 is CASARGGSVYGYTF. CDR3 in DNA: TGTGCCAGCGCTCGAGGGGGCTCTGTCTATGGCTACACCTTC.

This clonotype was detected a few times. The CDR3 loop reads CASSSPPGLLHF. The CDR3 coding sequence is TGTGCCAGCAGCTCCCCCCCGGGATTGCTCCACTTT. This chain joins TRBV7-3 and TRBJ1-6; D remains unclear. Germline CDR1 is SGHTA and CDR2 is FQGTGA. There are 12 residues in the CDR3. V shed 4 bases and J shed 16 bases, with 14 bases lying between them.

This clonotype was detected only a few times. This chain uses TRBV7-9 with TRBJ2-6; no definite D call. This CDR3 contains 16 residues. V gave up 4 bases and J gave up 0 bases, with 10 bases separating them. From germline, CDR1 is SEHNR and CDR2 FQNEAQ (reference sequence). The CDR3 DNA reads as TGTGCCAGCAGCTCCCCAAGGGCCTCTGGGGCCAACGTCCTGACTTTC. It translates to CASSSPRASGANVLTF.

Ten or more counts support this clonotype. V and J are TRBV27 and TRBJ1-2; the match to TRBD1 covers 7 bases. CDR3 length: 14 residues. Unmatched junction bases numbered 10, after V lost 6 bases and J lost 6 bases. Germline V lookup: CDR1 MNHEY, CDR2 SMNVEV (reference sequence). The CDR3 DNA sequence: TGTGCCAGCAGCCTAACAGGGGTGAAGAATGGCTACACCTTC. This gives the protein CASSLTGVKNGYTF.

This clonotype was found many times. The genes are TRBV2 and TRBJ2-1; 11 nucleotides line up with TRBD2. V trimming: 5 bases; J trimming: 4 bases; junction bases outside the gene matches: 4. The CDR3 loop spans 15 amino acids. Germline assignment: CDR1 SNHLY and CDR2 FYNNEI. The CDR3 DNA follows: TGTGCCAGCAGTCGAGGGACTAGCGGATACAATGAGCAGTTCTTC. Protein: CASSRGTSGYNEQFF.

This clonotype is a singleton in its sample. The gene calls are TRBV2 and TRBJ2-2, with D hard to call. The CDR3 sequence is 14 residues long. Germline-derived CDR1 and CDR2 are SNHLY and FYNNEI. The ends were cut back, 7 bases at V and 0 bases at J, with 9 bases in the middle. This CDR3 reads CASKGQPNTGELFF. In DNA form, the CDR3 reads TGTGCCAGCAAGGGTCAACCGAACACCGGGGAGCTGTTTTTT.

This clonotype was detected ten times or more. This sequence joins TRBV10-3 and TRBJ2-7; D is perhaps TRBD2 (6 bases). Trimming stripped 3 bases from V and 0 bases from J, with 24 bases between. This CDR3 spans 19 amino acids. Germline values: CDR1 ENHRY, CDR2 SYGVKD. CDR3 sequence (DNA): TGTGCCATCAGTGATGGGGCCCCCACTTTGCGGGGAACCTCCTACGAGCAGTACTTC. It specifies CAISDGAPTLRGTSYEQYF.

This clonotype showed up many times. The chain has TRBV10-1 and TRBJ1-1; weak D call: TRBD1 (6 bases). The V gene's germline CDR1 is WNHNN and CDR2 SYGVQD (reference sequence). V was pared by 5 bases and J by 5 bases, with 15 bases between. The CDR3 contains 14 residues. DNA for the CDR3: TGCGCCAGCAGTCGTTCCGGGACACAAACTGAAGCTTTCTTT. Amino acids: CASSRSGTQTEAFF.

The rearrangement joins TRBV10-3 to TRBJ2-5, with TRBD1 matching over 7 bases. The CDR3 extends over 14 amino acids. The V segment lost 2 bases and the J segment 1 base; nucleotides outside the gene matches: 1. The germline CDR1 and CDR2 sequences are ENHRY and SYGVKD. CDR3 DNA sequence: TGTGCCATCAGTGAGGGACAGGCCCAAGAGACCCAGTACTTC. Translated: CAISEGQAQETQYF.

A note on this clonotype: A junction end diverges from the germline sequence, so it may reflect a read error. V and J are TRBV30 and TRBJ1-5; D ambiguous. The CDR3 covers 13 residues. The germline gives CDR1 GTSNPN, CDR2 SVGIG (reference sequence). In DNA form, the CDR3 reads TGTGCCTGGAGTGTACAAGGCAAGCAGCCCCAGCATTTT. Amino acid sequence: CAWSVQGKQPQHF.

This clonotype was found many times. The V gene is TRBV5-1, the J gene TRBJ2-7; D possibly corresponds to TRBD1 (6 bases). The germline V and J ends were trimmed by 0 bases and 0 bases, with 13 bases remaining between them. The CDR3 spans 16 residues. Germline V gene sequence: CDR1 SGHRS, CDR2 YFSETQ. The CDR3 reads CASSLGPRDNSYEQYF. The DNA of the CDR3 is TGCGCCAGCAGCTTGGGTCCCCGGGACAACTCCTACGAGCAGTACTTC.

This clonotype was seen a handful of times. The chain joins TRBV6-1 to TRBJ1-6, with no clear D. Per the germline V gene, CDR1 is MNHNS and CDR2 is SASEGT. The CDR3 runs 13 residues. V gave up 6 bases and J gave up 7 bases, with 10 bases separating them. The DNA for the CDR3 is TGTGCCAGCAGGGAGACAAACAATTCACCCCTCCACTTT. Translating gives CASRETNNSPLHF.

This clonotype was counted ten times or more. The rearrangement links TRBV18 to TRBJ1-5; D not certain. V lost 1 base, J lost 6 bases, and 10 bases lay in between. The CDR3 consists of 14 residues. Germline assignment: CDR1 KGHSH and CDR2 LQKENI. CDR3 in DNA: TGTGCCAGCTCACCACGAGGGCCGGGTCAGCCCCAGCATTTT. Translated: CASSPRGPGQPQHF. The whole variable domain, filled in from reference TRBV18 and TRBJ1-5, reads NAGVMQNPRHLVRRRGQEARLRCSPMKGHSHVYWYRQLPEEGLKFMVYLQKENIIDESGMPKERFSAEFPKEGPSILRIQQVVRGDSAAYFCASSPRGPGQPQHFGDGTRLSIL.

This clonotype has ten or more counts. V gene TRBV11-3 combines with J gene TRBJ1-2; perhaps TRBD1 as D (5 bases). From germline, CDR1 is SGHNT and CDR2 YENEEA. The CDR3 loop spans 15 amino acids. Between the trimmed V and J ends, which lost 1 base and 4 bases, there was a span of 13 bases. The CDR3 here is CASSLGQSTVYGYTF. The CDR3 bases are TGTGCCAGCAGCTTAGGGCAATCGACAGTCTATGGCTACACCTTC.

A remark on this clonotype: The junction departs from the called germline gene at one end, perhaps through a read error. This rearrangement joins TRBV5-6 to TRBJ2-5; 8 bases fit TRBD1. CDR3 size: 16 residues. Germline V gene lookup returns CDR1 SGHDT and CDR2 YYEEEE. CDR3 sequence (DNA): TGTACCAGCAGCCCCTTCGGGACAGGCCCCCTTTCCGGACAGTACTTC. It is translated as CTSSPFGTGPLSGQYF.

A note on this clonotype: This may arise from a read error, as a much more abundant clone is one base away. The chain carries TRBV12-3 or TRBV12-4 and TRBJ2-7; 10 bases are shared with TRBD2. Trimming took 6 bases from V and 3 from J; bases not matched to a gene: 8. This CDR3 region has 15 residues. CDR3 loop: CASSPQREGRYEQYF. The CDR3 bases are TGTGCCAGCAGCCCACAGCGGGAGGGCCGCTACGAGCAGTACTTC.

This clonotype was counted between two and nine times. This CDR3 is CASSVARFGTGELFF. CDR3 sequence (DNA): TGTGCCAGCAGCGTAGCGAGATTTGGCACCGGGGAGCTGTTTTTT. The rearrangement links TRBV9 to TRBJ2-2; D not certain. The CDR3 runs 15 residues. The germline gives CDR1 SGDLS, CDR2 YYNGEE. Trimming left V 0 bases short and J 4 bases short, with 10 bases between.

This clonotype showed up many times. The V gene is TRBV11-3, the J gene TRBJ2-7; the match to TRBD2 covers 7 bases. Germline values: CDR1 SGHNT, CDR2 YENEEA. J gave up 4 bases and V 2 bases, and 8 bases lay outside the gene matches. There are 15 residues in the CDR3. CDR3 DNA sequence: TGTGCCAGCAGCTTAAACCCTGGACTAGTGTACGAGCAGTACTTC. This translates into CASSLNPGLVYEQYF. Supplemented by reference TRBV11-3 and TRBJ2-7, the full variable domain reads EAGVVQSPRYKIIEKKQPVAFWCNPISGHNTLYWYLQNLGQGPELLIRYENEEAVDDSQLPKDRFSAERLKGVDSTLKIQPAELGDSAVYLCASSLNPGLVYEQYFGPGTRLTVT.

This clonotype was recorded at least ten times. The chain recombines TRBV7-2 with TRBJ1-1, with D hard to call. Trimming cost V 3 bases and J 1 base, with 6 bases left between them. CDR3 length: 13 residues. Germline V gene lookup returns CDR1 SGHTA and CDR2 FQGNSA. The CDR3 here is CASSFTENTEAFF. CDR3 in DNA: TGTGCCAGCAGCTTTACAGAGAACACTGAAGCTTTCTTT.